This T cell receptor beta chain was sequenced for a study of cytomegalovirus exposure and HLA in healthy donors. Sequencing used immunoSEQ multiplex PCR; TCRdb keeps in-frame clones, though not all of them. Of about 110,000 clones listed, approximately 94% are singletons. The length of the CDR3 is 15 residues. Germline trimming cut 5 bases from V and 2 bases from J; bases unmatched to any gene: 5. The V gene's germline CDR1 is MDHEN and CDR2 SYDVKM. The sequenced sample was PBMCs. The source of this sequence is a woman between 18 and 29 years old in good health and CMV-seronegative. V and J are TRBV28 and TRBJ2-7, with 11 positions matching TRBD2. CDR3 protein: CASSVAGGPTYEQYF. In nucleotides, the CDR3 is TGTGCCAGCAGTGTAGCGGGGGGGCCCACCTACGAGCAGTACTTC. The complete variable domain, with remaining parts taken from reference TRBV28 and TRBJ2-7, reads DVKVTQSSRYLVKRTGEKVFLECVQDMDHENMFWYRQDPGLGLRLIYFSYDVKMKEKGDIPEGYSVSREKKERFSLILESASTNQTSMYLCASSVAGGPTYEQYFGPGTRLTVT.